This TCR beta chain was identified during a study of blood T cell repertoires in COVID-19. Study-level background: COVID-19 samples collected from the United States, Italy and Spain covered acute and convalescent phases. T cells, B-cell-depleted T cells, or PBMCs provided the cDNA or gDNA that served as material.

Original processing methods: Nucleated cell counts were estimated from reference gene primer amplification. Assay used: immunoSEQ multiplex PCR; TCRdb lists only in-frame clones, some missing. The D gene and trimming were derived from the DNA, and the V and J assignments and clone size from that table. The data hold some 210,000 clones, with around 84% observed a single time. The specimen sequenced was peripheral blood. The origin of this receptor is a human donor in a cohort sampled during active COVID-19.

The chain's CDR3 is CASSRDREDGYTF. CDR3 coding DNA: TGTGCCAGTAGTCGGGACAGGGAAGATGGCTACACCTTC. The V gene is TRBV19, the J gene TRBJ1-2; 9 bases agree with TRBD1. This CDR3 is 13 amino acids long. The V and J ends lost 5 bases and 6 bases, in that order; junction bases with no gene match: 4. The V gene's germline CDR1 is LNHDA and CDR2 SQIVND (reference sequence).